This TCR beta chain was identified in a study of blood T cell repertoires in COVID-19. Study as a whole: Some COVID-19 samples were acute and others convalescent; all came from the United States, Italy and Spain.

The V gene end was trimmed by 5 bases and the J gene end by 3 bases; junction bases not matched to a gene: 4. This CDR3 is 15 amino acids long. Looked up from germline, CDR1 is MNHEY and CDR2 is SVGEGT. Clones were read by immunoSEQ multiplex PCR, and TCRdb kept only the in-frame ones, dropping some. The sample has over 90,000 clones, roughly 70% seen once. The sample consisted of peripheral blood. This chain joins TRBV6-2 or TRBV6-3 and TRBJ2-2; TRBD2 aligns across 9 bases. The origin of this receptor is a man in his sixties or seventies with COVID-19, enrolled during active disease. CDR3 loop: CASSRLAADTGELFF. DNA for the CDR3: TGTGCCAGCAGTCGACTAGCGGCCGACACCGGGGAGCTGTTTTTT.